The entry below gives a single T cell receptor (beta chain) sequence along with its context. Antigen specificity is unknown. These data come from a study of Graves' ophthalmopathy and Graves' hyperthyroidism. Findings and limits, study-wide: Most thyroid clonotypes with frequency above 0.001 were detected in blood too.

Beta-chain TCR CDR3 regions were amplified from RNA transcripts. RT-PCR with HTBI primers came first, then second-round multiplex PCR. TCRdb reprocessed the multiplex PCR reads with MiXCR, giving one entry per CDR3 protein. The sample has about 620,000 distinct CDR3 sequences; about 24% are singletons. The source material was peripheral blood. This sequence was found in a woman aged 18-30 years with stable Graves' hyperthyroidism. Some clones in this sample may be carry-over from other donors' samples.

The CDR3 is CASSVGAKRGYTF. CDR3 nucleotides: TGTGCCAGCAGCGTAGGGGCAAAACGAGGCTACACCTTC. The chain carries TRBV9 and TRBJ1-2; no firm D call. CDR1 and CDR2 from the germline V gene are SGDLS and YYNGEE. Trimming took off 0 bases at V and 8 bases at J, with 11 bases between the two ends. There are 13 residues in the CDR3.